This TCR beta chain comes out of a study of cytomegalovirus exposure and HLA in healthy donors. The CDR3 loop spans 16 amino acids. The germline V gene has CDR1 LNHDA and CDR2 SQIVND (reference sequence). V lost 7 bases and J lost 4, with 22 bases in between. Study findings and constraints: Several V segments, TRBV6-2 and TRBV6-3 among them, could not be told apart and were dropped.

This clone was observed once. Antigen: not known. The PCR had 60 Vbeta and 13 Jbeta primers. Original handling: Later, an analysis found 75 million to 90 million unique TCR beta chains, and approximately 10 million of these were shared. Generated by immunoSEQ multiplex PCR, the TCRdb table keeps only in-frame clones and is missing some. The DNA gave D and trimming, while V, J and clone size come from that table. Of roughly 100,000 clones listed, 70% to 85% are singletons. Specimen: PBMCs. The source of this sequence is a human donor in good health. V and J are TRBV19 and TRBJ2-5, with D possibly TRBD1 on 6 matching bases. The CDR3 protein is CASTWQGICVLETQYF. In DNA, the CDR3 is TGTGCCAGTACGTGGCAGGGGATTTGTGTGTTAGAGACCCAGTACTTC. Combining the CDR3 with reference TRBV19 and TRBJ2-5 gives the whole variable domain DGGITQSPKYLFRKEGQNVTLSCEQNLNHDAMYWYRQDPGQGLRLIYYSQIVNDFQKGDIAEGYSVSREKKESFPLTVTSAQKNPTAFYLCASTWQGICVLETQYFGPGTRLLVL.